Below, 27 T cell receptor beta chains from the same sample are listed, as sequenced in a study of early T cells in non-severe SARS-CoV-2 infection. MiXCR, run by TCRdb on the 5' RACE reads, gives a single entry per CDR3 protein. The sample includes under 80,000 distinct CDR3 sequences, 9.5% to 13% of them seen just once. The material sequenced was whole blood. The receptors come from an adult who was a healthcare worker with PCR-confirmed SARS-CoV-2 infection or an uninfected control (not recorded which).

This clonotype was picked up many times. The chain uses TRBV29-1 and TRBJ1-1; possibly TRBD1 for D (5 bases). This CDR3 has 13 residues. Trimming took off 6 bases at V and 4 bases at J, with 15 bases between the two ends. CDR1 is SQVTM and CDR2 is ANQGSEA in the germline V gene. Written as DNA, the CDR3 is TGCAGCGTCGGGACCTCCGACGGCACTGAAGCTTTCTTT. Its protein is CSVGTSDGTEAFF.

This clonotype appeared a few times. The chain is built from TRBV9 and TRBJ2-7, with D perhaps matching TRBD2 (5 bases). The V end lost 4 bases, the J end lost 7 bases, and 15 bases lay between the germline ends. Germline V gene sequence: CDR1 SGDLS, CDR2 YYNGEE. The CDR3 covers 13 residues. The CDR3 reads CASSPLASGEQYF. DNA for the CDR3: TGTGCCAGCAGCCCCTTAGCGTCTGGGGAGCAGTACTTC. The full variable domain, with the rest looked up from reference TRBV9 and TRBJ2-7, is DSGVTQTPKHLITATGQRVTLRCSPRSGDLSVYWYQQSLDQGLQFLIQYYNGEERAKGNILERFSAQQFPDLHSELNLSSLELGDSALYFCASSPLASGEQYFGPGTRLTVT.

This clonotype occurred many times. The chain links TRBV18 to TRBJ1-6; 7 bases line up with TRBD1. Losses at the gene ends were 6 bases for V and 8 bases for J; bases not matched to a gene: 4. Germline CDR1 is KGHSH and CDR2 is LQKENI. The CDR3 length is 13 residues. CDR3 in amino acids: CASSTGWDSPLHF. CDR3 DNA sequence: TGTGCCAGCTCGACAGGGTGGGATTCACCCCTCCACTTT.

This clonotype was seen many times. The genes are TRBV11-2 and TRBJ2-1, with 11 bases lining up with TRBD2. CDR1 SGHAT and CDR2 FQNNGV come from the germline V gene. The length of the CDR3 is 16 residues. The V and J ends lost 3 bases and 13 bases, in that order; junction bases with no gene match: 14. CDR3 bases: TGTGCCAGCAGCTTTGGGACTTTTAGCGGGGGGGTCCCCCAGTTCTTC. Protein: CASSFGTFSGGVPQFF.

This clonotype was seen many times. J is TRBJ2-2 and V is TRBV6-5, with a tentative D call TRBD2 (6 bases). The CDR3 is made up of 13 amino acids. V shed 8 bases and J shed 3 bases, with 10 bases lying between them. Germline CDR1 MNHEY, CDR2 SVGAGI. The chain's CDR3 is CASHLADTGELFF. The CDR3 DNA reads as TGTGCCAGCCATTTAGCGGACACCGGGGAGCTGTTTTTT.

At least ten counts were recorded for this clonotype. V is TRBV11-2 and J is TRBJ2-7; weak D call: TRBD1 (5 bases). Looked up from germline, CDR1 is SGHAT and CDR2 is FQNNGV. V was cut by 0 bases and J by 1 base, with 13 bases left in between. The CDR3 extends over 16 amino acids. This CDR3 is CASSLEPSGASYEQYF. Here the CDR3 DNA reads TGTGCCAGCAGCTTAGAACCTAGTGGGGCATCCTACGAGCAGTACTTC.

This clonotype was counted ten times or more. The V and J genes are TRBV19 and TRBJ2-1; tentatively, D is TRBD1 (5 bases). CDR1 and CDR2 (germline): LNHDA, SQIVND (reference sequence). The CDR3 contains 15 residues. Trimming shortened V by 1 base and J by 3 bases, and 10 bases separated the two germline ends. The CDR3 DNA sequence: TGTGCCAGTAGTATAGTAGGGCAGGGCTACAATGAGCAGTTCTTC. Translation gives CASSIVGQGYNEQFF.

J is TRBJ1-1 and V is TRBV4-2; no definite D call. The CDR3 has 14 residues. V was clipped by 2 bases and J by 4 bases, with 11 bases between them. Germline V lookup: CDR1 LGHNA, CDR2 YNFKEQ. The CDR3 reads CASSQRQDRTEAFF. CDR3 in DNA: TGTGCCAGCAGCCAACGTCAGGATCGCACTGAAGCTTTCTTT.

Comments on this clonotype: This may be a read error, as it is one base from a much larger clone. DNA for the CDR3: TGTGCCAGCAGCAAAGGTCGGGCGAGGGCTTTCTTT. Translation: CASSKGRARAFF. The chain recombines TRBV3-1 with TRBJ1-1; the D is unclear. Germline loops: CDR1 LGHDT, CDR2 YNNKEL (reference sequence). The CDR3 runs to 12 residues. The V gene lost 5 bases and the J gene lost 11 bases, with 15 bases spanning the gap.

This clonotype was counted a few times. The rearrangement uses TRBV29-1 and TRBJ2-2, with D uncertain. Trimming left V 1 base short and J 6 bases short, with 9 bases between. The CDR3 contains 13 residues. The germline gives CDR1 SQVTM, CDR2 ANQGSEA. CDR3 region: CSVEGRLAGELFF. CDR3 nucleotides: TGCAGCGTTGAAGGTCGGCTTGCCGGGGAGCTGTTTTTT.

The CDR3 nucleotides read TGTGCCAGCAGCTTGCCAAGCTCCTACGAGCAGTACTTC. Its translation is CASSLPSSYEQYF. The genes are TRBV11-2 and TRBJ2-7; D is unresolved. The ends were cut back, 3 bases at V and 0 bases at J, with 6 bases in the middle. The CDR3 consists of 13 residues. Looked up from germline, CDR1 is SGHAT and CDR2 is FQNNGV.

This clonotype was found many times. Mismatch with germline at one junction end may stem from a read error. The V call is TRBV6-1, the J call TRBJ1-1; possibly TRBD1 for D (5 bases). The CDR3 sequence is 15 residues long. CDR1 and CDR2 from the germline V gene are MNHNS and SASEGT. CDR3 nucleotide sequence: TGTGCCGGCAGACCCCTCGGACACCTTGACACTGAAGCTTTCTTT. It yields the protein CAGRPLGHLDTEAFF.

The chain recombines TRBV7-9 with TRBJ2-3; D not resolved. The CDR3 totals 11 residues. The V end lost 5 bases, the J end lost 6 bases, and 6 bases lay between the germline ends. Germline CDR1 and CDR2: SEHNR and FQNEAQ (reference sequence). This chain's CDR3 is CASSRRDTQYF. The CDR3 region has the DNA TGTGCCAGCAGCCGCCGGGATACGCAGTATTTT.

A few counts support this clonotype. CDR3 residues: CASSSTGNRVDEQYF. The CDR3 DNA sequence: TGTGCCAGCAGTTCAACAGGTAACCGTGTCGACGAGCAGTACTTC. The chain couples TRBV7-3 to TRBJ2-7, with D maybe TRBD1 (5 bases). Germline V gene lookup returns CDR1 SGHTA and CDR2 FQGTGA. The CDR3 loop spans 15 amino acids. With 6 bases removed from V and 5 bases from J, the gap between germline ends came to 20 bases.

This clonotype was detected many times. The J gene is TRBJ2-5, the V gene TRBV9, with TRBD1 as a possible D gene (5 bases). CDR1 and CDR2 from the germline V gene are SGDLS and YYNGEE. The CDR3 covers 14 residues. The germline V and J ends were trimmed by 0 bases and 5 bases, with 11 bases remaining between them. The CDR3 nucleotides are TGTGCCAGCAGCGTAGCCAGGGTAGACGAGACCCAGTACTTC. Protein: CASSVARVDETQYF.

This clonotype has more than one count but fewer than ten. DNA for the CDR3: TGTGCCAGCAGGCTCAGACAGACCTCCTACGAGCAGTACTTC. The encoded protein is CASRLRQTSYEQYF. The V gene is TRBV2, the J gene TRBJ2-7, with a tentative D call TRBD1 (5 bases). Trimming took off 6 bases at V and 0 bases at J, with 12 bases between the two ends. CDR1 and CDR2 (germline): SNHLY, FYNNEI. The CDR3 covers 14 residues.

This clonotype was seen repeatedly, ten times or more. V usage is TRBV6-1 and J usage is TRBJ2-1; the match to TRBD2 covers 9 bases. Germline V CDR1 and CDR2: MNHNS, SASEGT. The CDR3 runs to 17 residues. Germline trimming cut 11 bases from V and 6 bases from J; bases unmatched to any gene: 20. The CDR3: CASRPPSGTLRANEQFF. The CDR3 bases are TGTGCCTCCCGGCCCCCTAGCGGGACCCTACGTGCCAATGAGCAGTTCTTC.

This clonotype was seen many times. The gene calls are TRBV4-1 and TRBJ2-3, with 13 bases that match TRBD2. Germline values: CDR1 MGHRA, CDR2 YSYEKL. The CDR3 extends over 19 amino acids. V lost 4 bases, J lost 6 bases, and 16 bases stayed unmatched. CDR3 sequence reads: CASSPQKLAGGPLGDTQYF. In DNA, the CDR3 is TGCGCCAGCAGCCCCCAAAAACTAGCGGGAGGGCCATTGGGGGATACGCAGTATTTT.

This clonotype has ten or more counts. The rearrangement links TRBV6-2 or TRBV6-3 to TRBJ1-1; possible D gene TRBD1, 6 bases. CDR1 is MNHEY, CDR2 SVGEGT, per germline. The V end was cut by 5 bases, the J end by 4 bases, with 11 bases between. The CDR3 runs 13 residues. Here the CDR3 DNA reads TGTGCCAGCAGTACAGGGTCAGGCACTGAAGCTTTCTTT. This codes for CASSTGSGTEAFF.

This chain uses TRBV28 with TRBJ2-2; 8 positions match TRBD2. In germline, CDR1 is MDHEN, CDR2 SYDVKM. CDR3 length equals 14 residues. The V gene end was trimmed by 6 bases and the J gene end by 6 bases; junction bases not matched to a gene: 6. CDR3 nucleotides: TGTGCCAGCAGCTGGCGGGAGGTTCCCGGGGAGCTGTTTTTT. Its translation is CASSWREVPGELFF.

The chain carries TRBV6-5 and TRBJ2-2; no firm D call. The CDR3 consists of 15 residues. V was shortened by 2 bases and J by 5 bases, with 12 bases between the two germline ends. In germline, CDR1 is MNHEY, CDR2 SVGAGI. CDR3 loop: CASSYQYFATGELFF. The DNA for the CDR3 is TGTGCCAGCAGTTACCAGTACTTTGCTACCGGGGAGCTGTTTTTT.

This clonotype was seen only a few times. The CDR3 reads CASTTGRTSSGANVLTF. For the CDR3, the DNA is TGTGCCAGCACGACAGGGCGAACCTCCTCTGGGGCCAACGTCCTGACTTTC. This chain links TRBV28 with TRBJ2-6, with TRBD1 identical over 7 bases. V lost 7 bases, J lost 0 bases, and 9 bases stayed unmatched. Germline CDR1 reads MDHEN; CDR2 reads SYDVKM. The CDR3 is made up of 17 amino acids.

The chain has TRBV5-1 and TRBJ2-7; D is possibly TRBD1 (5 bases). This CDR3 is 12 amino acids long. Germline V gives CDR1 SGHRS, CDR2 YFSETQ. V lost 6 bases and J lost 6, with 13 bases in between. The CDR3: CASNQDTPEQYF. CDR3 nucleotide sequence: TGCGCCAGCAACCAGGACACTCCCGAGCAGTACTTC.

The chain joins TRBV15 to TRBJ1-4; D is perhaps TRBD1 (5 bases). The germline gives CDR1 LNHNV, CDR2 YYDKDF (reference sequence). CDR3 length: 15 residues. V lost 1 base and J lost 7, with 13 bases in between. CDR3 nucleotides: TGTGCCACCAGCAGAGGTGGCCCCAGGGCTGAAAAACTGTTTTTT. Protein sequence: CATSRGGPRAEKLFF.

Many counts were recorded for this clonotype. The gene calls are TRBV18 and TRBJ1-1; D unclear. V shed 5 bases and J shed 0 bases, with 10 bases lying between them. Germline CDR1 is KGHSH and CDR2 is LQKENI. This CDR3 contains 14 residues. The CDR3 protein is CASSATLMNTEAFF. The DNA for the CDR3 is TGTGCCAGCTCAGCGACCCTCATGAACACTGAAGCTTTCTTT.

This clonotype was seen repeatedly, ten times or more. This rearrangement joins TRBV30 to TRBJ1-6, with 8 positions matching TRBD1. The CDR3 length is 14 residues. J gave up 10 bases and V 1 base, and 6 bases lay outside the gene matches. Germline V gene sequence: CDR1 GTSNPN, CDR2 SVGIG (reference sequence). The CDR3 here is CAWSAGQGGSPLHF. CDR3 coding DNA: TGTGCCTGGAGTGCAGGACAGGGCGGATCACCCCTCCACTTT. Supplemented by reference TRBV30 and TRBJ1-6, the full variable domain reads SQTIHQWPATLVQPVGSPLSLECTVEGTSNPNLYWYRQAAGRGLQLLFYSVGIGQISSEVPQNLSASRPQDRQFILSSKKLLLSDSGFYLCAWSAGQGGSPLHFGNGTRLTVT.

At least ten counts were recorded for this clonotype. The rearrangement uses TRBV2 and TRBJ1-4, with 7 bases lining up with TRBD1. CDR1 is SNHLY, CDR2 FYNNEI, per germline. CDR3 length: 14 residues. Trimming took 8 bases from V and 8 from J; bases not matched to a gene: 11. The CDR3 coding sequence is TGTGCCAGCCTTGCCCAGGGGGGACGGGAAAAACTGTTTTTT. Amino acids: CASLAQGGREKLFF.